The sequence of this TCR beta chain was determined in a study of OX40 agonist ivuxolimab in advanced cancers. Study summary: Patients with prior anti-PD-1, anti-PD-L1 or anti-CTLA-4 therapy were eligible; 40% had some. General study points: Among expanded peripheral T cells, antigen specificity went undetermined.

Only in-frame clones appear in the TCRdb table, and some are missing; sequencing was by immunoSEQ multiplex PCR. The sample has some 69,000 clones, approximately 89% seen once. Germline loops: CDR1 SGHAT, CDR2 FQNNGV. CDR3 size: 16 residues. Trimming left V 4 bases short and J 10 bases short, with 20 bases between. As regards this clone: Its cognate antigen is unknown.

The V gene is TRBV11-2, the J gene TRBJ1-6; TRBD1 is a possible D gene (5 bases). The receptor was isolated from an adult with an advanced solid tumor such as melanoma, head and neck, liver or kidney cancer. Source: CD4+ or CD8+ T cells sorted from blood, taken in a trial of the OX40 agonist ivuxolimab. This CDR3 reads CASSSGLSRPGSPLHF. CDR3 sequence (DNA): TGTGCCAGCAGCTCAGGGTTATCCCGACCGGGCTCACCCCTCCACTTT.